This TCR beta chain was recorded in a study of cytomegalovirus exposure and HLA in healthy donors. The overall study: The Caucasian-associated ancestry cluster held roughly 80% of a few hundred genotyped donors.

There were likely unrecorded immune exposures, though donors were nominally healthy when sampled. Study-wide points: Donors were assumed by presence/absence analyses to have roughly uniform sequencing depth. HLA alleles were associated with 15,000 to 20,000 TCR beta sequences in a later analysis at 0.05 false discovery rate.

Both 60 Vbeta primers and 13 Jbeta primers went into the PCR. TCRdb keeps only in-frame clones here, not all; method: immunoSEQ multiplex PCR. The data show about 130,000 clones, roughly 77% seen once. On this clone itself: Its antigen is still unknown.

The length of the CDR3 is 16 residues. Unmatched junction bases numbered 1, after V lost 2 bases and J lost 2 bases. Germline V CDR1 and CDR2: SGHNT, YYREEE (reference sequence). J is TRBJ2-5 and V is TRBV5-4; 15 bases line up with TRBD2. The TCR comes from a middle-aged woman in good health and CMV-seropositive. Source material: PBMCs. The DNA for the CDR3 is TGTGCCAGCAGCTTCGGACTAGCGGGGGGGCAAGAGACCCAGTACTTC. Protein product: CASSFGLAGGQETQYF.